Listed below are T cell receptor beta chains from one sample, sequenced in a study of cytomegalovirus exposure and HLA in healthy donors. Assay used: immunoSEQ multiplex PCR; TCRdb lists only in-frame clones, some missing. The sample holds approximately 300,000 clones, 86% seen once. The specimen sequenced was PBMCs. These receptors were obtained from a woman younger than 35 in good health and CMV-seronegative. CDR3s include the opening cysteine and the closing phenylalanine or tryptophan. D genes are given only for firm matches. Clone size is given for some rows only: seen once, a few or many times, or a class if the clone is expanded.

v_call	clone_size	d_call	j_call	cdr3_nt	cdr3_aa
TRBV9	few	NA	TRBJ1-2	TGTGCCAGCAGCGTAGACGGGAATAACTATGGCTACACCTTC	CASSVDGNNYGYTF
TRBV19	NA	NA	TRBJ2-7	TGTGCCAGTAGTAGCCTAGGGAGCTCCTACGAGCAGTACTTC	CASSSLGSSYEQYF
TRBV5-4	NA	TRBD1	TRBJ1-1	TGTGCCAGCAGCTTGGATGCAGGGGGGAACACTGAAGCTTTCTTT	CASSLDAGGNTEAFF
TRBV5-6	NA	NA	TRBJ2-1	TGTGCCAGCAGTTTAGCTAGCTCCTACAATGAGCAGTTCTTC	CASSLASSYNEQFF
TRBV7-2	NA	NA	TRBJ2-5	TGTGCCAGCAGCCGATACGGGGTAAGGGAGACCCAGTACTTC	CASSRYGVRETQYF
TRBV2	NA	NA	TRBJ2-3	TGTGCCAGCAGTGAAGGCTTGGCGGTAGATACGCAGTATTTT	CASSEGLAVDTQYF
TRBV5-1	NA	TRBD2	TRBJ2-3	TGCGCCAGCAGCACCGGGACTAGCGGGAGTAGCCGGGATACGCAGTATTTT	CASSTGTSGSSRDTQYF
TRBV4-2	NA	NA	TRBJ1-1	TGTGCCAGCAGTCCTACCGTGGAGGGCACTGAAGCTTTCTTT	CASSPTVEGTEAFF
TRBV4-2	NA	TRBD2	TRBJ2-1	TGTGCCAGCAGCCCCCACGTGGGAGGGTCGTCATACAATGAGCAGTTCTTC	CASSPHVGGSSYNEQFF
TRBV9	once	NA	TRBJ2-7	TGTGCCAGCAGTAGTGGCTACGAGCAGTACTTC	CASSSGYEQYF
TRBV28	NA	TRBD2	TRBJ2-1	TGTGCCAGCGGTCGTATCGCGGGAGGTCTTAATGAGCAGTTCTTC	CASGRIAGGLNEQFF
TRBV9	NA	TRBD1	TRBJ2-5	TGTGCCAGCAGTAGGTCTTCGGGACAGGGCGGAGAGACCCAGTACTTC	CASSRSSGQGGETQYF
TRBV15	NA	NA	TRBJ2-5	TGTGCCACCAGCAGCCACTTGCAAGAGACCCAGTACTTC	CATSSHLQETQYF
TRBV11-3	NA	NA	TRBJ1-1	TGTGCCATCCACGAGGTGAACACTGAAGCTTTCTTT	CAIHEVNTEAFF
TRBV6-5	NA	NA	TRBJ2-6	TGTGCCAGCAGTTACGCGGGGACTGGGGCCAACGTCCTGACTTTC	CASSYAGTGANVLTF